This TCR beta chain was sequenced during a study of cytomegalovirus exposure and HLA in healthy donors. Regarding the study as a whole: Based on reports, TCR beta sequences accurately predicted HLA-A and HLA-B alleles for most subjects. Earlier analysis found most TCR beta V segments productive about 87% or about 30% of the time.

The study ran its PCR with 60 Vbeta and 13 Jbeta primers. Method: immunoSEQ multiplex PCR; TCRdb's copy keeps in-frame clones and lacks some. The sample lists 140,000 to 150,000 clones; about two thirds were seen once. As regards this clone: Its antigen is unknown.

The CDR3 loop spans 13 amino acids. Germline V gives CDR1 MGHDK, CDR2 SYGVNS. The trim removed 5 bases at V and 13 bases at J, leaving 10 bases unmatched. The donors comprised healthy bone marrow donors. The sequencing sample was made of PBMCs. The chain has TRBV25-1 and TRBJ2-7; 11 bases fit TRBD1. This TCR came from a man between 35 and 55 years old in good health and CMV-seronegative. The CDR3 loop reads CASSSWDRGNYYF. The CDR3 DNA sequence: TGTGCCAGCAGTTCCTGGGACAGGGGGAACTATTACTTC.